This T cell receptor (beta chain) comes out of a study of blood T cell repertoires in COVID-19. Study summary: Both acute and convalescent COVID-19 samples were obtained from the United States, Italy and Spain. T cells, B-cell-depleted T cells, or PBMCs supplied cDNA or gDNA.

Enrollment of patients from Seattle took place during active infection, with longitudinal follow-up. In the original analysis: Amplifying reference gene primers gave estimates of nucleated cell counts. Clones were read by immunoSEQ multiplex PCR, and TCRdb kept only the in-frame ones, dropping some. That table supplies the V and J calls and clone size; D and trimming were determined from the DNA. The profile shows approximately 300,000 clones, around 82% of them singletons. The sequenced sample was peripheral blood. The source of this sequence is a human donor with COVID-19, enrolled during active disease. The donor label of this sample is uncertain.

The CDR3 region is CASSFSGVYNEQFF. CDR3 in DNA: TGCGCCAGCAGCTTTAGCGGGGTTTACAATGAGCAGTTCTTC. The chain recombines TRBV5-1 with TRBJ2-1, with 8 bases lining up with TRBD2. This CDR3 has 14 residues. The V segment lost 2 bases and the J segment 4 bases; nucleotides outside the gene matches: 2. Germline V gene lookup returns CDR1 SGHRS and CDR2 YFSETQ.